This TCR beta chain was observed in a study of control samples from healthy donors and cancer patients. The CDR3 has 15 residues. J gave up 1 base and V 7 bases, and 5 bases lay outside the gene matches. Looked up from germline, CDR1 is MNHEY and CDR2 is SVGAGI. Clones were sequenced by immunoSEQ multiplex PCR, and TCRdb holds only the in-frame ones, with some missing. The data contain 150,000 to 200,000 clones, 88% of them singletons. The sequenced sample consisted of blood. The chain has TRBV6-5 and TRBJ2-2, with 8 bases aligning to TRBD1. The TCR originated in a man younger than 35 in good health. The CDR3 reads CASTVDRGNTGELFF. In DNA, the CDR3 is TGTGCCAGCACCGTAGACAGGGGGAACACCGGGGAGCTGTTTTTT.